Listed here are 29 T cell receptor beta chains from one sample, sequenced in a study of cytomegalovirus exposure and HLA in healthy donors (dated by TCRdb to 2015 to 2018). The library was produced with the immunoSEQ multiplex PCR assay. TCRdb holds this immuneACCESS table with in-frame rearrangements only. Some clones are missing; in checked studies, unresolved V genes explain under half, and the rest has no known cause. The sample table holds over 150,000 clones, of which approximately 89% were seen once. About a tenth of the sample goes to the ten largest clones. Material for sequencing was PBMCs. Receptors were obtained from a woman in her late teens or twenties in good health and CMV-seropositive.

The V call is TRBV18, the J call TRBJ1-2; D is undetermined. V was pared by 0 bases and J by 4 bases, with 12 bases between. CDR3 size: 15 residues. Germline-derived CDR1 and CDR2 are KGHSH and LQKENI. In nucleotides, the CDR3 is TGTGCCAGCTCACCACCAACGAGGCCTCTCTATGGCTACACCTTC. Translating gives CASSPPTRPLYGYTF.

The V gene is TRBV7-2, the J gene TRBJ2-7; possibly TRBD1 for D (6 bases). Trimming removed 5 bases from V and 2 bases from J, with 10 bases in between. The CDR3 loop spans 13 amino acids. The germline CDR1 and CDR2 sequences are SGHTA and FQGNSA. The CDR3 DNA reads TGTGCCAGCAGCCCAGGGGCCCCCTACGAGCAGTACTTC. Translation gives CASSPGAPYEQYF.

V usage is TRBV11-2 and J usage is TRBJ2-1, with D unresolved. V was clipped by 0 bases and J by 7 bases, with 10 bases between them. Germline values: CDR1 SGHAT, CDR2 FQNNGV. This CDR3 comprises 14 residues. CDR3 bases: TGTGCCAGCAGCTTAGATCCTCTACAGAATGAGCAGTTCTTC. It encodes CASSLDPLQNEQFF.

V gene TRBV19 combines with J gene TRBJ1-2; TRBD1 might be the D (6 bases). Germline CDR1 and CDR2: LNHDA and SQIVND (reference sequence). The CDR3 length is 14 residues. Trimming left V 5 bases short and J 2 bases short, with 12 bases between. The CDR3 here is CASSLIGGNYGYTF. Written as DNA, the CDR3 is TGTGCCAGTAGTCTCATTGGGGGCAACTATGGCTACACCTTC.

DNA of the CDR3: TGTGCCAGCAGTGCCCGCGGACAGGGATGGAGCAATCAGCCCCAGCATTTT. Protein sequence: CASSARGQGWSNQPQHF. The chain carries TRBV6-1 and TRBJ1-5; 8 nucleotides match TRBD1. The junction had 9 bases not matched to a gene; V was cut back by 4 bases and J by 1 base. Germline lookup yields CDR1 MNHNS and CDR2 SASEGT. This CDR3 is built from 17 residues.

A word on this clone: Other DNA sequences within the sample encode an identical CDR3. V gene TRBV18 combines with J gene TRBJ1-1; no reliable D call. Looked up from germline, CDR1 is KGHSH and CDR2 is LQKENI. The CDR3 loop spans 12 amino acids. The V and J ends lost 3 bases and 1 base respectively, with 3 bases between them. The DNA of the CDR3 is TGTGCCAGCTCACCGAGGAACACTGAAGCTTTCTTT. Protein: CASSPRNTEAFF. The full variable domain, with the rest looked up from reference TRBV18 and TRBJ1-1, is NAGVMQNPRHLVRRRGQEARLRCSPMKGHSHVYWYRQLPEEGLKFMVYLQKENIIDESGMPKERFSAEFPKEGPSILRIQQVVRGDSAAYFCASSPRNTEAFFGQGTRLTVV.

This sequence joins TRBV27 and TRBJ1-1, with D perhaps matching TRBD1 (5 bases). The V gene's germline CDR1 is MNHEY and CDR2 SMNVEV (reference sequence). The CDR3 covers 16 residues. V gave up 5 bases and J gave up 0 bases, with 16 bases separating them. CDR3 DNA sequence: TGTGCCAGCAGTCACAGGACGGCAATGATGAACACTGAAGCTTTCTTT. This sequence encodes CASSHRTAMMNTEAFF.

Notes on this clone: The sample contains more than one DNA sequence encoding this CDR3. The chain joins TRBV30 to TRBJ1-5; tentatively, D is TRBD1 (6 bases). Per germline, CDR1 GTSNPN and CDR2 SVGIG (reference sequence). The V end lost 0 bases, the J end lost 4 bases, and 10 bases lay between the germline ends. This CDR3 has 14 residues. CDR3 sequence (DNA): TGTGCCTGGAGTGTAGGGGGGGGGAATCAGCCCCAGCATTTT. Protein: CAWSVGGGNQPQHF.

The V call is TRBV7-3, the J call TRBJ2-3, with D uncertain. In germline, CDR1 is SGHTA, CDR2 FQGTGA. CDR3 length: 14 residues. Trimming took 3 bases from V and 2 from J, leaving 9 bases between them. CDR3 bases: TGTGCCAGCAGCTTGGGCAGAACCACAGATACGCAGTATTTT. Protein: CASSLGRTTDTQYF.

The J gene is TRBJ1-1, the V gene TRBV12-5; 9 nucleotides line up with TRBD1. The CDR3 runs to 13 residues. CDR1 is LGHNT and CDR2 is FRNRAP in the germline V gene. The V and J ends lost 6 bases and 5 bases, in that order; junction bases with no gene match: 4. The CDR3 region is CASGGTGQTEAFF. The CDR3 DNA reads as TGTGCTAGTGGCGGGACAGGGCAGACTGAAGCTTTCTTT. Combining the CDR3 with reference TRBV12-5 and TRBJ1-1 gives the whole variable domain DARVTQTPRHKVTEMGQEVTMRCQPILGHNTVFWYRQTMMQGLELLAYFRNRAPLDDSGMPKDRFSAEMPDATLATLKIQPSEPRDSAVYFCASGGTGQTEAFFGQGTRLTVV.

J is TRBJ1-4 and V is TRBV7-9, with TRBD1 identical over 9 bases. Germline-derived CDR1 and CDR2 are SEHNR and FQNEAQ (reference sequence). Trimming took 4 bases from V and 6 from J; bases not matched to a gene: 12. The CDR3 spans 17 residues. The CDR3 loop reads CASSSGIGQGRYEKLFF. CDR3 sequence (DNA): TGTGCCAGCAGCTCCGGTATTGGACAGGGGCGATATGAAAAACTGTTTTTT.

This clone was found once. The chain recombines TRBV5-1 with TRBJ2-6, with D uncertain. CDR1 is SGHRS, CDR2 YFSETQ, per germline. This CDR3 is built from 14 residues. V was trimmed by 9 bases and J by 0 bases, leaving 10 bases between them. The CDR3 region is CAILSLSGANVLTF. Here the CDR3 DNA reads TGCGCCATCCTATCTCTCTCTGGGGCCAACGTCCTGACTTTC.

The chain's CDR3 is CASAGSRGNYNEQFF. The CDR3 DNA is TGTGCCAGCGCAGGGTCGCGGGGGAACTACAATGAGCAGTTCTTC. The chain is built from TRBV14 and TRBJ2-1, with TRBD2 matching 7 bases. V shed 8 bases and J 3 bases; nucleotides not matched to a gene: 10. The CDR3 extends over 15 amino acids. CDR1 is SGHDN, CDR2 FVKESK, per germline.

The rearrangement uses TRBV27 and TRBJ2-7; 11 bases are shared with TRBD1. The V and J ends lost 0 bases and 5 bases, in that order; junction bases with no gene match: 6. The germline CDR1 and CDR2 sequences are MNHEY and SMNVEV (reference sequence). CDR3 length equals 16 residues. The CDR3 nucleotides read TGTGCCAGCAGTTTATCTCCCGGACAGGGGGCCCACGAGCAGTACTTC. It specifies CASSLSPGQGAHEQYF.

The V call is TRBV6-1, the J call TRBJ1-1; D unresolved. Trimming shortened V by 9 bases and J by 4 bases, and 9 bases separated the two germline ends. The CDR3 extends over 11 amino acids. Germline V gives CDR1 MNHNS, CDR2 SASEGT. The CDR3 reads CARGQGTEAFF. The CDR3 DNA is TGTGCCAGGGGCCAAGGCACTGAAGCTTTCTTT.

The chain joins TRBV6-5 to TRBJ2-7; possibly TRBD2 for D (6 bases). Looked up from germline, CDR1 is MNHEY and CDR2 is SVGAGI. The V gene lost 5 bases and the J gene lost 6 bases, with 14 bases spanning the gap. This CDR3 comprises 13 residues. CDR3: CASSQVRDSEQYF. DNA for the CDR3: TGTGCCAGCAGTCAGGTCAGGGACTCCGAGCAGTACTTC.

J is TRBJ2-3 and V is TRBV29-1; 12 nucleotides agree with TRBD2. Germline V gives CDR1 SQVTM, CDR2 ANQGSEA. V shed 6 bases, J shed 1 base, and the junction held 17 bases outside the gene matches. The CDR3 has 19 amino acids. DNA of the CDR3: TGCAGCGTGGCCCTCATGACTAGCGGGAGTCTCTTCGGCACAGATACGCAGTATTTT. This gives the protein CSVALMTSGSLFGTDTQYF.

The V call is TRBV29-1, the J call TRBJ1-2; D unresolved. The ends were cut back, 4 bases at V and 0 bases at J, with 15 bases in the middle. This CDR3 contains 15 residues. Germline V gene data show CDR1 as SQVTM and CDR2 as ANQGSEA. The CDR3 loop reads CSVVGGGRPNYGYTF. The CDR3 region has the DNA TGCAGCGTTGTGGGAGGCGGCAGACCTAACTATGGCTACACCTTC.

This clone was detected once. The chain has TRBV5-1 and TRBJ2-1; 9 nucleotides agree with TRBD1. The V segment lost 0 bases and the J segment 2 bases; nucleotides outside the gene matches: 12. Germline CDR1 is SGHRS and CDR2 is YFSETQ. The CDR3 covers 19 residues. The CDR3 is CASSLELDRGNLTYNEQFF. The CDR3 DNA is TGCGCCAGCAGCTTGGAGCTGGACAGGGGAAACCTTACCTACAATGAGCAGTTCTTC.

J is TRBJ1-5 and V is TRBV19, with 11 nucleotides matching TRBD1. Germline lookup yields CDR1 LNHDA and CDR2 SQIVND (reference sequence). The V and J ends lost 5 bases and 6 bases, in that order; junction bases with no gene match: 6. The CDR3 loop spans 15 amino acids. CDR3: CASSHTGTGGQPQHF. CDR3 nucleotide sequence: TGTGCCAGTAGTCATACCGGGACAGGGGGTCAGCCCCAGCATTTT.

V is TRBV6-1 and J is TRBJ1-4; 9 nucleotides align to TRBD1. CDR3 length: 15 residues. Germline CDR1 is MNHNS and CDR2 is SASEGT. J was trimmed by 8 bases and V by 2 bases; bases with no gene match: 6. Here the CDR3 reads CASSEIQGAQEKLFF. The CDR3 DNA sequence: TGTGCCAGCAGTGAAATACAGGGGGCCCAGGAAAAACTGTTTTTT.

J is TRBJ2-7 and V is TRBV9; TRBD2 agrees at 10 bases. V dropped 1 base and J dropped 5; count of bases not matched to a gene: 9. Germline CDR1 reads SGDLS; CDR2 reads YYNGEE. This CDR3 spans 16 amino acids. The CDR3, as DNA: TGTGCCAGCAGCGTATCCCCTAGCGGGAGTAAAGACGAGCAGTACTTC. This codes for CASSVSPSGSKDEQYF.

This clone was seen a handful of times. V usage is TRBV6-4 and J usage is TRBJ1-1, with TRBD1 matching over 7 bases. CDR3 length equals 14 residues. Looked up from germline, CDR1 is MRHNA and CDR2 is SNTAGT. The junction had 3 bases not matched to a gene; V was cut back by 5 bases and J by 0 bases. CDR3 amino acids: CASSTGDMNTEAFF. The CDR3 DNA sequence: TGTGCCAGCAGTACAGGGGACATGAACACTGAAGCTTTCTTT.

The table lists this clone with a count of one. The chain uses TRBV19 and TRBJ1-2, with TRBD1 matching over 7 bases. With V trimmed by 7 bases and J by 2 bases, 7 bases remained unmatched. The CDR3 has 14 amino acids. CDR1 is LNHDA and CDR2 is SQIVND in the germline V gene (reference sequence). This CDR3 is CASTGQGDNYGYTF. Written as DNA, the CDR3 is TGTGCCAGTACAGGGCAGGGGGACAACTATGGCTACACCTTC.

The chain is built from TRBV2 and TRBJ1-2; TRBD1 aligns across 11 bases. The CDR3 extends over 16 amino acids. Germline trimming cut 4 bases from V and 7 bases from J; bases unmatched to any gene: 11. CDR1 is SNHLY, CDR2 FYNNEI, per germline. The CDR3 nucleotides are TGTGCCAGCAGTGTAGTCGCTACTGGGACAGGGGGTGGCTACACCTTC. Translating gives CASSVVATGTGGGYTF.

This chain uses TRBV11-2 with TRBJ2-3; 8 nucleotides line up with TRBD2. CDR1 is SGHAT, CDR2 FQNNGV, per germline. J gave up 5 bases and V 11 bases, and 12 bases lay outside the gene matches. The CDR3 has 14 amino acids. The CDR3 loop is CAGSSGSTGDTQYF. CDR3 in DNA: TGTGCCGGGAGCAGCGGGAGTACCGGAGATACGCAGTATTTT.

The chain joins TRBV7-9 to TRBJ2-7; TRBD2 matches 11 bases. Germline lookup yields CDR1 SEHNR and CDR2 FQNEAQ (reference sequence). The V and J ends lost 5 bases and 4 bases, in that order; junction bases with no gene match: 1. This CDR3 has 13 amino acids. The CDR3 loop reads CASSASGGYEQYF. The CDR3 DNA reads as TGTGCCAGCAGCGCTAGCGGGGGGTACGAGCAGTACTTC.

The chain couples TRBV28 to TRBJ2-3; D not certain. Per germline, CDR1 MDHEN and CDR2 SYDVKM. CDR3 length: 11 amino acids. Trimming took off 5 bases at V and 8 bases at J, with 8 bases between the two ends. As DNA, the CDR3 is TGTGCCAGCAGTGACACTGGTACGCAGTATTTT. Its protein is CASSDTGTQYF.

The chain combines TRBV4-1 with TRBJ2-5, with D tentatively TRBD2 (5 bases). Germline assignment: CDR1 MGHRA and CDR2 YSYEKL. Deletions cut 0 bases from V and 5 bases from J, with 10 bases between. The CDR3 is made up of 14 amino acids. The CDR3 coding sequence is TGCGCCAGCAGCCAAGATGAGGGTCGGGAGACCCAGTACTTC. Translation: CASSQDEGRETQYF.